This T cell receptor beta chain was documented in a study of blood T cells in healthy people across ages. Total RNA, at least 5 micrograms per sample, was extracted from PBMCs. A J-beta primer mix and a sample-barcoded 5' primer were used in a second PCR of about 7 to 12 cycles. Via MiXCR, TCRdb re-called the 5' RACE reads, giving one row per CDR3 protein. Of 600,000 to 800,000 distinct CDR3 sequences in the sample, around 21% were seen once. Study findings and constraints: Correlation between TCR beta diversity and naive T cell percentage was strong. Roughly linear age-related decline in beta diversity appeared, significant by age 40. Donor CMV status was unknown, possibly confounding expanded clonotype changes.

V lost 1 base to trimming and J lost 3 bases; unmatched junction nucleotides: 6. The CDR3 sequence is 15 residues long. CDR1 SGHVS and CDR2 FQNEAQ come from the germline V gene. This clonotype was observed a few times. As yet, its antigen is unknown. What was sequenced was blood. The sequence derives from a man between 65 and 80 years old in good health. V and J are TRBV7-8 and TRBJ2-7; 7 bases agree with TRBD1. This CDR3 reads CASSLVQGSFYEQYF. In nucleotides, the CDR3 is TGTGCCAGCAGCTTAGTACAGGGGTCCTTCTACGAGCAGTACTTC.